A single sample gave rise to the 9 T cell receptor beta chains below, sequenced in a study of T cell repertoires in cytomegalovirus infection. TCRdb used MiXCR to reprocess the reads, holding one entry per CDR3 protein. This sample has fewer than 1,000,000 distinct CDR3 sequences, with around 30% found just once. These receptors lack a known antigen. Sequencing was performed on cultured CD8+ T cells from PBMCs, taken from culture after CMV antigen stimulation. These TCRs come from a human donor in good health (CMV status not recorded). Some clones in this sample may be carry-over from other donors' samples.

The chain employs TRBV9 and TRBJ2-5; 7 bases agree with TRBD1. Trimming cost V 3 bases and J 4 bases; bases outside gene matches: 9. Germline V gene lookup returns CDR1 SGDLS and CDR2 YYNGEE. The CDR3 spans 15 residues. CDR3 in DNA: TGTGCCAGCAGCGACCGGAGACAGGGTGCAGAGACCCAGTACTTC. Translation gives CASSDRRQGAETQYF.

There are many counts of this clonotype. This rearrangement joins TRBV28 to TRBJ2-4; 8 bases are shared with TRBD2. This CDR3 is built from 15 residues. With 2 bases clipped from V and 7 bases from J, the junction kept 7 bases outside the gene matches. Germline lookup yields CDR1 MDHEN and CDR2 SYDVKM. CDR3 in DNA: TGTGCCAGCAGTTTACGGGGGGGGGCTGAGAACATTCAGTACTTC. It is translated as CASSLRGGAENIQYF.

This clonotype occurred a few times. The rearrangement joins TRBV6-5 to TRBJ2-6; D ambiguous. The ends were cut back, 0 bases at V and 0 bases at J, with 15 bases in the middle. This CDR3 has 19 amino acids. Germline V gene lookup returns CDR1 MNHEY and CDR2 SVGAGI. CDR3 region: CASSYSRPNTYSGANVLTF. The CDR3 DNA reads TGTGCCAGCAGTTACTCCAGGCCAAATACCTACTCTGGGGCCAACGTCCTGACTTTC.

The table lists this clonotype with a few counts. The rearrangement uses TRBV12-3 or TRBV12-4 and TRBJ2-5; D remains ambiguous. Trimming cost V 1 base and J 5 bases, with 8 bases left between them. The CDR3 is made up of 13 amino acids. CDR3 DNA sequence: TGTGCCAGCAGTTTAGGTTATGGGGAGACCCAGTACTTC. It encodes CASSLGYGETQYF.

Only a few counts were recorded for this clonotype. The V gene is TRBV2, the J gene TRBJ2-7; D is possibly TRBD1 (5 bases). Germline V gene sequence: CDR1 SNHLY, CDR2 FYNNEI. V was pared by 2 bases and J by 4 bases, with 6 bases between. The CDR3 has 12 amino acids. As DNA, the CDR3 is TGTGCCAGCAGTGAAAGGGGTTACGAGCAGTACTTC. Amino acid sequence: CASSERGYEQYF.

The chain couples TRBV4-3 to TRBJ2-7; D remains ambiguous. Trimming left V 0 bases short and J 2 bases short, with 23 bases between. Germline V lookup: CDR1 LGHNA, CDR2 YSLEER. The CDR3 spans 19 residues. CDR3 in amino acids: CASSQDRNVGNLRAYEQYV. The CDR3 DNA reads TGCGCCAGCAGCCAAGACCGTAATGTTGGGAACCTCCGGGCCTACGAGCAGTACGTC.

The chain is built from TRBV6-5 and TRBJ2-1; the D is unclear. Trimming took off 4 bases at V and 0 bases at J, with 16 bases between the two ends. CDR1 and CDR2 (germline): MNHEY, SVGAGI. This CDR3 comprises 17 residues. This CDR3 is CASSFVGSLSSYNEQFF. Here the CDR3 DNA reads TGTGCCAGCAGTTTTGTGGGGTCATTAAGCTCCTACAATGAGCAGTTCTTC.

The chain employs TRBV15 and TRBJ2-3; 9 bases fit TRBD2. The V and J ends lost 1 base and 2 bases, in that order; junction bases with no gene match: 1. The germline V gene encodes CDR1 LNHNV and CDR2 YYDKDF (reference sequence). The CDR3 is 15 residues long. The CDR3 is CATSRVAGVTDTQYF. CDR3 nucleotide sequence: TGTGCCACCAGCAGAGTAGCGGGGGTCACAGATACGCAGTATTTT.

This clonotype was seen ten or more times. The chain recombines TRBV7-2 with TRBJ2-3, with TRBD2 identical over 8 bases. V trimming: 2 bases; J trimming: 6 bases; junction bases outside the gene matches: 7. The CDR3 extends over 15 amino acids. Germline V gives CDR1 SGHTA, CDR2 FQGNSA. The CDR3 DNA reads as TGTGCCAGCAGCTTAAAGCGGGGGAGTACGGATACGCAGTATTTT. Its translation is CASSLKRGSTDTQYF.